A selection of T cell receptor beta chains follows, all from one sample in a study of response to subunit inactivated influenza vaccine. TCRdb reprocessed the RT-PCR reads with MiXCR, giving one entry per CDR3 protein. The sample lists around 520,000 distinct CDR3 sequences; 10% to 15% were seen once. The source was PBMCs from blood, collected on the day of vaccination. These receptors all come from a man over 45 who received an inactivated influenza vaccine. Each CDR3 is given with its conserved first and last residue. A D gene is named only where the DNA matches it firmly. Clone size is given for some rows only: seen once, a few or many times, or a class if the clone is expanded.

clone_size	v_call	d_call	j_call	cdr3_aa	cdr3_nt
NA	TRBV2	TRBD2	TRBJ2-1	CASRTSGATSSYNEQFF	TGTGCCAGCAGGACTAGCGGGGCTACGAGCTCCTACAATGAGCAGTTCTTC
NA	TRBV7-3	NA	TRBJ2-5	CASSRAPQETQYF	TGTGCCAGCAGCCGAGCCCCACAAGAGACCCAGTACTTC
many	TRBV4-3	NA	TRBJ2-2	CASSQKIQGGELFF	TGCGCCAGCAGCCAGAAAATCCAGGGCGGGGAGCTGTTTTTT
NA	TRBV12-3/TRBV12-4	TRBD1	TRBJ2-7	CASSQATGARYEQYF	TGTGCCAGCAGCCAAGCGACAGGGGCCAGGTACGAGCAGTACTTC
NA	TRBV30	TRBD1	TRBJ2-7	CAWSVTGVFEQYF	TGTGCCTGGAGTGTAACAGGGGTGTTCGAGCAGTACTTC
few	TRBV28	NA	TRBJ2-2	CASSRSGTTNTGELFF	TGTGCCAGCAGTCGCTCCGGGACAACGAACACCGGGGAGCTGTTTTTT
few	TRBV27	NA	TRBJ2-5	CASTPIGGRQETQYF	TGTGCCAGCACCCCAATCGGCGGAAGGCAAGAGACCCAGTACTTC
many	TRBV15	NA	TRBJ1-5	CATSRVGGGGNQPQHF	TGTGCCACCAGCAGAGTTGGCGGGGGTGGCAATCAGCCCCAGCATTTT
few	TRBV6-5	TRBD2	TRBJ2-3	CASSYARLAASTDTQYF	TGTGCCAGCAGTTACGCCCGACTAGCAGCTAGCACAGATACGCAGTATTTT
few	TRBV29-1	NA	TRBJ2-7	CSVIYPASYEQYF	TGCAGCGTGATCTATCCTGCCTCCTACGAGCAGTACTTC
few	TRBV12-3/TRBV12-4	NA	TRBJ2-5	CASSGVGETQYF	TGTGCCAGCAGCGGGGTTGGGGAGACCCAGTACTTC
NA	TRBV24-1	TRBD1	TRBJ2-3	CATSDSDRGREDTQYF	TGTGCCACCAGTGACTCGGACAGGGGGCGGGAAGATACGCAGTATTTT
few	TRBV20-1	NA	TRBJ2-3	CSASRDTPRTDTQYF	TGCAGTGCTAGCAGGGACACACCAAGAACAGATACGCAGTATTTT
NA	TRBV3-1	NA	TRBJ2-7	CASSQMAGGGYEQYF	TGTGCCAGCAGCCAAATGGCCGGGGGTGGCTACGAGCAGTACTTC
NA	TRBV4-2	NA	TRBJ1-1	CASSQAFEAFF	TGTGCCAGCAGCCAAGCTTTTGAAGCTTTCTTT
many	TRBV11-2	TRBD2	TRBJ2-3	CASSLDTLAGDSADTQYF	TGTGCCAGCAGCTTAGATACCCTAGCGGGAGATAGCGCAGATACGCAGTATTTT
few	TRBV29-1	NA	TRBJ1-1	CSVDVNTEAFF	TGCAGCGTTGACGTGAACACTGAAGCTTTCTTT
few	TRBV12-3/TRBV12-4	NA	TRBJ2-3	CASTSAGGTDTQYF	TGTGCCAGCACTTCGGCAGGGGGCACAGATACGCAGTATTTT
NA	TRBV15	NA	TRBJ1-2	CATSRGAEAGYTF	TGTGCCACCAGCAGAGGCGCCGAGGCGGGCTACACCTTC
NA	TRBV12-5	TRBD2	TRBJ2-1	CASGLSPGLAGVGAYNEQFF	TGTGCTAGTGGTTTGTCACCGGGACTAGCGGGAGTAGGGGCCTACAATGAGCAGTTCTTC
few	TRBV7-3	NA	TRBJ2-1	CASSLQASLSSYNEQFF	TGTGCCAGCAGCTTACAGGCGTCTTTAAGCTCCTACAATGAGCAGTTCTTC
NA	TRBV10-3	NA	TRBJ2-1	CAISEGGLSYNEQFF	TGTGCCATCAGTGAGGGGGGTTTGTCCTACAATGAGCAGTTCTTC
many	TRBV28	TRBD1	TRBJ2-7	CASTGGYEQYF	TGTGCCAGCACAGGGGGCTACGAGCAGTACTTC
few	TRBV19	NA	TRBJ1-6	CASSPGGADSPLHF	TGTGCCAGCAGCCCGGGGGGCGCAGATTCACCCCTCCACTTT
NA	TRBV12-3/TRBV12-4	NA	TRBJ1-2	CASSTRNRYTF	TGTGCCAGCAGTACCCGGAACCGCTACACCTTC
few	TRBV7-9	NA	TRBJ1-4	CASRDGLGEKLFF	TGTGCCAGCCGCGACGGACTTGGGGAAAAACTGTTTTTT
many	TRBV12-3/TRBV12-4	NA	TRBJ1-3	CASSPGQVGNTIYF	TGTGCCAGCAGCCCCGGGCAGGTTGGAAACACCATATATTTT
few	TRBV4-2	TRBD1	TRBJ2-7	CASSQDQGTGSEQYF	TGTGCCAGCAGCCAAGATCAAGGGACAGGGTCCGAGCAGTACTTC
few	TRBV6-2/TRBV6-3	NA	TRBJ2-7	CASSSGGSVYEQYF	TGTGCCAGCAGCAGCGGAGGGAGCGTCTACGAGCAGTACTTC
few	TRBV28	TRBD2	TRBJ2-1	CASRAGGPYNEQFF	TGTGCCAGCAGGGCGGGAGGGCCCTACAATGAGCAGTTCTTC
NA	TRBV6-1	NA	TRBJ1-5	CASSRGQDSNQPQHF	TGTGCCAGCAGTCGAGGGCAGGATAGCAATCAGCCCCAGCATTTT
NA	TRBV20-1	TRBD1	TRBJ1-3	CSAHSGTGGNTIYF	TGCAGTGCCCACAGCGGGACAGGTGGAAACACCATATATTTT
NA	TRBV14	NA	TRBJ1-2	CASSPGAVHGYTF	TGTGCCAGCAGCCCCGGGGCAGTTCATGGCTACACCTTC
many	TRBV18	NA	TRBJ2-7	CASSPTEFLEQYF	TGTGCCAGCTCACCAACGGAGTTTCTCGAGCAGTACTTC
NA	TRBV6-1	NA	TRBJ2-7	CASSGRTVYEQYF	TGTGCCAGCAGTGGTAGGACAGTTTACGAGCAGTACTTC
NA	TRBV7-2	NA	TRBJ1-5	CASSLQDSNQPQHF	TGTGCCAGCAGCTTACAGGATAGCAATCAGCCCCAGCATTTT
NA	TRBV5-1	NA	TRBJ2-5	CASSPGPREETQYF	TGCGCCAGCAGCCCGGGACCTCGGGAAGAGACCCAGTACTTC
few	TRBV5-1	NA	TRBJ2-2	CASKISDTGELFF	TGCGCCAGCAAGATCAGTGACACCGGGGAGCTGTTTTTT
many	TRBV11-2	TRBD1	TRBJ1-2	CASRPKTGGRDYGYTF	TGTGCCAGCAGACCCAAGACAGGGGGCCGCGACTATGGCTACACCTTC
NA	TRBV4-1	TRBD2	TRBJ2-5	CASSQSTSGGPWQETQYF	TGCGCCAGCAGCCAATCGACTAGCGGGGGGCCATGGCAAGAGACCCAGTACTTC
few	TRBV7-9	TRBD2	TRBJ2-1	CASSLLADYNEQFF	TGTGCCAGCAGCTTACTAGCGGACTACAATGAGCAGTTCTTC
few	TRBV28	NA	TRBJ2-7	CASSFHPTRDYEQYF	TGTGCCAGCAGTTTCCACCCGACCCGGGACTACGAGCAGTACTTC
few	TRBV5-1	TRBD1	TRBJ2-2	CASSLRTGDDTGELFF	TGCGCCAGCAGCCTTCGGACAGGGGACGACACCGGGGAGCTGTTTTTT
NA	TRBV28	TRBD2	TRBJ2-7	CASSPNLSGSPYEQYF	TGTGCCAGCAGCCCCAATCTTAGCGGGAGCCCTTACGAGCAGTACTTC
NA	TRBV6-1	NA	TRBJ1-1	CASSEAGMNTEAFF	TGTGCCAGCAGTGAAGCAGGGATGAACACTGAAGCTTTCTTT
NA	TRBV20-1	NA	TRBJ2-5	CSARVGAPPFLETQYF	TGCAGTGCTAGAGTTGGTGCTCCACCCTTTCTAGAGACCCAGTACTTC
NA	TRBV6-1	TRBD2	TRBJ2-7	CASIGSGRFEQYF	TGTGCCAGCATAGGTAGCGGGAGATTCGAGCAGTACTTC
many	TRBV4-3	NA	TRBJ2-1	CASSQDRGSNEQFF	TGCGCCAGCAGCCAAGATCGAGGGAGCAATGAGCAGTTCTTC